This T cell receptor beta chain was captured in a study of cytomegalovirus exposure and HLA in healthy donors. Germline V CDR1 and CDR2: MNHEY, SVGAGI. The CDR3 consists of 14 residues. V was pared by 5 bases and J by 2 bases, with 2 bases of the junction left unmatched. PCR employed 60 Vbeta and 13 Jbeta primers. Produced via immunoSEQ multiplex PCR; TCRdb's table is partial and in-frame only. The table for this sample gives 200,000 to 250,000 clones. General study findings and limits: What a later analysis reportedly showed was that an Asian-associated ancestry cluster had fewer N-insertions than the approximately 700-donor mean. A later analysis found that most CMV-associated TCR beta chains appeared HLA-restricted. Most TCR beta V segments were productive about 87% or about 30% of the time in an earlier analysis.

Turning to this clone: Its specificity is unknown.

This TCR derives from a woman in her 30s in good health and CMV-seropositive. Sequencing was carried out using PBMCs. The V gene is TRBV6-5, the J gene TRBJ1-5, with 8 bases lining up with TRBD1. CDR3 protein: CASSQGQGNQPQHF. CDR3 nucleotides: TGTGCCAGCAGTCAGGGACAGGGCAATCAGCCCCAGCATTTT.